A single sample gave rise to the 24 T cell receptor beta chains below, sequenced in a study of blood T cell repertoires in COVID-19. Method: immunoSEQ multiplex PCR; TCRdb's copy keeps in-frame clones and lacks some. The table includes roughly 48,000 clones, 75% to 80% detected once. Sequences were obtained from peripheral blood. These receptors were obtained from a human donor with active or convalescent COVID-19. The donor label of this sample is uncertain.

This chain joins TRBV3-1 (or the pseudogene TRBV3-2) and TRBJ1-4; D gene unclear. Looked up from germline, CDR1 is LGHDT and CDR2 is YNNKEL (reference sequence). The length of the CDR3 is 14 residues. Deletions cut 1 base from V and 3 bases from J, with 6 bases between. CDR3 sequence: CASSQVSANEKLFF. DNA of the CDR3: TGTGCCAGCAGCCAAGTGTCAGCTAATGAAAAACTGTTTTTT.

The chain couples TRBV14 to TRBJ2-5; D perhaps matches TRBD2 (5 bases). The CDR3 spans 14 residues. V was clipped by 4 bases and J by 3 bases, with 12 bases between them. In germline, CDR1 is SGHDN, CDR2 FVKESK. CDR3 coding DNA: TGTGCCAGCAGCCTCCCGAACGGGGAAGAGACCCAGTACTTC. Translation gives CASSLPNGEETQYF.

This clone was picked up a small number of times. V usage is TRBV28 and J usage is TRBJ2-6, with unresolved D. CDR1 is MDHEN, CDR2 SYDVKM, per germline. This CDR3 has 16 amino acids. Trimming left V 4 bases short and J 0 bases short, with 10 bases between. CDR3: CASSSLDSSGANVLTF. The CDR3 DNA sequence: TGTGCCAGCAGTTCCCTCGACTCCTCTGGGGCCAACGTCCTGACTTTC. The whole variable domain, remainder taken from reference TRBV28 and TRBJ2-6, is DVKVTQSSRYLVKRTGEKVFLECVQDMDHENMFWYRQDPGLGLRLIYFSYDVKMKEKGDIPEGYSVSREKKERFSLILESASTNQTSMYLCASSSLDSSGANVLTFGAGSRLTVL.

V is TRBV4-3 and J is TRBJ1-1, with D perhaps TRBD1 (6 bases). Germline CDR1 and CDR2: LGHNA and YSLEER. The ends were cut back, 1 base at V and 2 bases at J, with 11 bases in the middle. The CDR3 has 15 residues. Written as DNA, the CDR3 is TGCGCCAGCAGCCAAGTGGGCAGGGGCAACACTGAAGCTTTCTTT. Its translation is CASSQVGRGNTEAFF.

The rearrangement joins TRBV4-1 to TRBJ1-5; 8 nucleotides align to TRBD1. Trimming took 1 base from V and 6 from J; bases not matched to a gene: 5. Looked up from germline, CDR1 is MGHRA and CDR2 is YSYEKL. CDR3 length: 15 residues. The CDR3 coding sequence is TGCGCCAGCAGCCAAGTGGGACAGGTCCCTCAGCCCCAGCATTTT. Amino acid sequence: CASSQVGQVPQPQHF.

In DNA form, the CDR3 reads TGTGCCAGCAGTAGTACCGGGACTAGTTTGTACGAGCAGTACTTC. It translates to CASSSTGTSLYEQYF. The chain has TRBV6-2 or TRBV6-3 and TRBJ2-7; 8 bases agree with TRBD2. In germline, CDR1 is MNHEY, CDR2 SVGEGT. V was pared by 5 bases and J by 4 bases, with 10 bases of the junction left unmatched. CDR3 size: 15 residues.

The CDR3 DNA sequence: TGTGCCAGCAGCCCAGGACTAGCGGGAGGGGATACGCAGTATTTT. Translated: CASSPGLAGGDTQYF. V usage is TRBV7-2 and J usage is TRBJ2-3; TRBD2 agrees at 15 bases. Germline V gives CDR1 SGHTA, CDR2 FQGNSA. There are 15 residues in the CDR3. The J segment lost 6 bases and the V segment lost 5 bases, leaving 3 bases of the junction unmatched.

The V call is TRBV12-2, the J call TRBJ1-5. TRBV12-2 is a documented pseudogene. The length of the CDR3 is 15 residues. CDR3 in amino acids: CASRLMPGMDQPQHF. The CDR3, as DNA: TGTGCAAGTCGCTTAATGCCGGGGATGGATCAGCCCCAGCATTTT.

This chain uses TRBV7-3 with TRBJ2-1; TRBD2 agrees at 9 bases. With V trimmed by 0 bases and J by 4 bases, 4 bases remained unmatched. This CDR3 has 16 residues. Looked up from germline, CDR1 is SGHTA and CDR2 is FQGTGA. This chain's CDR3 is CASSLTSSGTYNEQFF. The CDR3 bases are TGTGCCAGCAGCTTAACGTCTAGCGGGACGTACAATGAGCAGTTCTTC. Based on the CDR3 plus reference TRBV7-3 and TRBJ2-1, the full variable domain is GAGVSQTPSNKVTEKGKYVELRCDPISGHTALYWYRQSLGQGPEFLIYFQGTGAADDSGLPNDRFFAVRPEGSVSTLKIQRTERGDSAVYLCASSLTSSGTYNEQFFGPGTRLTVL.

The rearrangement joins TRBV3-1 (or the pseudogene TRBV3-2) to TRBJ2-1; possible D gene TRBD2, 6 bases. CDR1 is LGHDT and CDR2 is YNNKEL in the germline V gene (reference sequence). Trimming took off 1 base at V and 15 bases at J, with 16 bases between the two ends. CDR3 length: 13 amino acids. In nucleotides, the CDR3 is TGTGCCAGCAGCCAAGTTGGTCCAGGGAGGACGTTCTTC. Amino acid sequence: CASSQVGPGRTFF.

CDR3: CASSIGTGGIDEQYF. CDR3 DNA sequence: TGTGCCAGTAGTATAGGGACAGGGGGCATCGACGAGCAGTACTTC. The J gene is TRBJ2-7, the V gene TRBV19; TRBD1 matches 11 bases. Germline V gives CDR1 LNHDA, CDR2 SQIVND (reference sequence). Trimming took 1 base from V and 5 from J; bases not matched to a gene: 4. This CDR3 contains 15 residues.

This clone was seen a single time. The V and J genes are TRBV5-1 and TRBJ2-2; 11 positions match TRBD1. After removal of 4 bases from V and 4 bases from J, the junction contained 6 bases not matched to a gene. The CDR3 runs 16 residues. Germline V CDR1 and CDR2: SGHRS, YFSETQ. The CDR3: CASSVAGTGGTGELFF. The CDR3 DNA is TGCGCCAGCAGCGTGGCCGGGACAGGGGGCACCGGGGAGCTGTTTTTT.

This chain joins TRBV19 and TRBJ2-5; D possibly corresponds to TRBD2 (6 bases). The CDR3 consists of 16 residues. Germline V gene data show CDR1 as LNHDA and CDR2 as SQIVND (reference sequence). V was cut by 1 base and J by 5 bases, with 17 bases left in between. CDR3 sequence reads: CASSIGGASAGETQYF. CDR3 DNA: TGTGCCAGTAGTATAGGCGGGGCTTCTGCGGGGGAGACCCAGTACTTC.

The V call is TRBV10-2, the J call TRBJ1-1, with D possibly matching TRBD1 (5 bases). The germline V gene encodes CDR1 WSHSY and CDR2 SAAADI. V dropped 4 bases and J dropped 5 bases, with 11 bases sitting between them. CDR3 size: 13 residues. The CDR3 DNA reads TGCGCCAGCAGTGTTCAGGGTTGGACTGAAGCTTTCTTT. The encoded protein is CASSVQGWTEAFF.

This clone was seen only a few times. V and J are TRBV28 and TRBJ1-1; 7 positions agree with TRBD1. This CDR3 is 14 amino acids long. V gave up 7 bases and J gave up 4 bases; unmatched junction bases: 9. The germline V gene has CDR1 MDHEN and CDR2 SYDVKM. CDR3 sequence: CASTIQQGTTEAFF. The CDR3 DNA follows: TGTGCCAGCACCATCCAACAGGGGACCACTGAAGCTTTCTTT.

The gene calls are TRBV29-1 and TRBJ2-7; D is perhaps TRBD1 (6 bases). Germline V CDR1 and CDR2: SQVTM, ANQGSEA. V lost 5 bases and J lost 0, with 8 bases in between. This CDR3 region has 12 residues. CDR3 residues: CSVKGDSYEQYF. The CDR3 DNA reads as TGCAGCGTTAAGGGGGACTCCTACGAGCAGTACTTC.

In DNA form, the CDR3 reads TGTGCCAGCAGCTCCCTCCGGACCCTCGCGGGAGATACGCAGTATTTT. It codes for CASSSLRTLAGDTQYF. V usage is TRBV7-8 and J usage is TRBJ2-3; weak D call: TRBD2 (5 bases). The germline gives CDR1 SGHVS, CDR2 FQNEAQ. The CDR3 totals 16 residues. V was trimmed by 4 bases and J by 5 bases, leaving 19 bases between them.

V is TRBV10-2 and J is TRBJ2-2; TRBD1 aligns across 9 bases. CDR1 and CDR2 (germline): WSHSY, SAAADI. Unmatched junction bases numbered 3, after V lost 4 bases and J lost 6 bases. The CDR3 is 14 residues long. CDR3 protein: CASSGDRVAGELFF. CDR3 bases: TGCGCCAGCAGTGGGGACAGGGTAGCCGGGGAGCTGTTTTTT.

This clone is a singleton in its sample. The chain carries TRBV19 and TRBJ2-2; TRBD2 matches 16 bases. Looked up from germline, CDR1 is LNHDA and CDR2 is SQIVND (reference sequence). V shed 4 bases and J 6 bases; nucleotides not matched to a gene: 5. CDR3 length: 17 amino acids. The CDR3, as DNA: TGTGCCAGTAGTAGGGGACTAGCGGGAGGGCCGTCCGGGGAGCTGTTTTTT. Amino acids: CASSRGLAGGPSGELFF. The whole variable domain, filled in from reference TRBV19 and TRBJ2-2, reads DGGITQSPKYLFRKEGQNVTLSCEQNLNHDAMYWYRQDPGQGLRLIYYSQIVNDFQKGDIAEGYSVSREKKESFPLTVTSAQKNPTAFYLCASSRGLAGGPSGELFFGEGSRLTVL.

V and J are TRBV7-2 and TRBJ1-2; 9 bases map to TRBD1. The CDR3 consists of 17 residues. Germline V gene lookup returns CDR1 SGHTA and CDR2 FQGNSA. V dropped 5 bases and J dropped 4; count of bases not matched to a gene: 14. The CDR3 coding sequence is TGTGCCAGCAGCCCGAGGACAGGGGCCACTTTCGGCTATGGCTACACCTTC. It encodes CASSPRTGATFGYGYTF.

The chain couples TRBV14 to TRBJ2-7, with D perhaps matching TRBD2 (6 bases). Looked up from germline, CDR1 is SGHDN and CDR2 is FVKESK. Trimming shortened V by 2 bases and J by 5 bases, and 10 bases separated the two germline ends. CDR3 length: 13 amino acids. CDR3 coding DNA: TGTGCCAGCAGCCAAATAGGGAGGAACGAGCAGTACTTC. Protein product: CASSQIGRNEQYF. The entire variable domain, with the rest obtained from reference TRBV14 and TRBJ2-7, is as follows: EAGVTQFPSHSVIEKGQTVTLRCDPISGHDNLYWYRRVMGKEIKFLLHFVKESKQDESGMPNNRFLAERTGGTYSTLKVQPAELEDSGVYFCASSQIGRNEQYFGPGTRLTVT.

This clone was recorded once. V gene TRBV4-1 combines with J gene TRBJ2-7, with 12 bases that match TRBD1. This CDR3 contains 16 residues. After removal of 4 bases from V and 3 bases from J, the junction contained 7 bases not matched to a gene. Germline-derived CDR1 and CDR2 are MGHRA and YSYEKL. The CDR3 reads CASSLRGQGAVYEQYF. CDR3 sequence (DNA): TGCGCCAGCAGCCTCCGGGGACAGGGGGCGGTCTACGAGCAGTACTTC.

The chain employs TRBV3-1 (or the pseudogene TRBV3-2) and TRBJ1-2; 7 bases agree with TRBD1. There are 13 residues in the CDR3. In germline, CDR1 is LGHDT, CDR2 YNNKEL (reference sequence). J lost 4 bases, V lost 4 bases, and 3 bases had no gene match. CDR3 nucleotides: TGTGCCAGCAGCCTGACAGGGCCCTATGGCTACACCTTC. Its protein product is CASSLTGPYGYTF.

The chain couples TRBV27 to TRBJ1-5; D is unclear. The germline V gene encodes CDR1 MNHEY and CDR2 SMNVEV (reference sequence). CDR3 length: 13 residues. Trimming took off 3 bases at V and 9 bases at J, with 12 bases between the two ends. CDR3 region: CASSLGSPGPQHF. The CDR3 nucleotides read TGTGCCAGCAGTTTGGGCAGCCCTGGGCCCCAGCATTTT.